Presented here are 32 T cell receptor beta chains from one specimen sequenced in a study of blood T cell repertoires in COVID-19. Libraries were prepared by immunoSEQ multiplex PCR; TCRdb keeps only in-frame clonotypes and omits some of them. The repertoire holds fewer than 35,000 clones, with roughly 90% as singletons. The sample consisted of peripheral blood. These TCRs come from a human donor in a cohort sampled during active COVID-19.

CDR3 bases: TGTGCCAGCTCCAGCCGGCGGGGAGACGATGAGCAGTTCTTC. It yields the protein CASSSRRGDDEQFF. The gene calls are TRBV19 and TRBJ2-1; possibly TRBD2 for D (6 bases). The V end was cut by 9 bases, the J end by 8 bases, with 20 bases between. Germline lookup yields CDR1 LNHDA and CDR2 SQIVND (reference sequence). The CDR3 totals 14 residues.

V and J are TRBV12-3 or TRBV12-4 and TRBJ1-5, with no clear D. Trimming left V 5 bases short and J 1 base short, with 6 bases between. This CDR3 comprises 13 residues. CDR3 DNA sequence: TGTGCCAGCAGTAGTCGGAGCAATCAGCCCCAGCATTTT. Translation: CASSSRSNQPQHF.

This chain connects TRBV7-8 to TRBJ2-7; 9 positions match TRBD2. Germline assignment: CDR1 SGHVS and CDR2 FQNEAQ. The CDR3 is 13 amino acids. J was trimmed by 7 bases and V by 7 bases; bases with no gene match: 8. CDR3 bases: TGTGCCAGCACCCCGAGTCTAGCGGGGGAGCAGTACTTC. Its translation is CASTPSLAGEQYF.

This rearrangement joins TRBV4-1 to TRBJ2-7; 8 nucleotides line up with TRBD2. Germline loops: CDR1 MGHRA, CDR2 YSYEKL. The length of the CDR3 is 15 residues. Unmatched junction bases numbered 9, after V lost 3 bases and J lost 5 bases. The CDR3 DNA sequence: TGCGCCAGCAGCCACCTCGGACTAGCAAAGGACGAGCAGTACTTC. The encoded protein is CASSHLGLAKDEQYF.

The chain is built from TRBV28 and TRBJ1-1; 8 positions match TRBD1. Looked up from germline, CDR1 is MDHEN and CDR2 is SYDVKM. This CDR3 region has 14 residues. Unmatched junction bases numbered 5, after V lost 3 bases and J lost 5 bases. The CDR3, as DNA: TGTGCCAGCAGTTTGGACAGGGTAGGGACTGAAGCTTTCTTT. Its protein product is CASSLDRVGTEAFF.

This clone was recorded once. The gene calls are TRBV28 and TRBJ1-1; D is perhaps TRBD1 (5 bases). Germline loops: CDR1 MDHEN, CDR2 SYDVKM. Trimming left V 6 bases short and J 2 bases short, with 19 bases between. The CDR3 is 16 residues long. The CDR3: CASRPLGRGLNTEAFF. The CDR3 DNA follows: TGTGCCAGCAGACCCCTGGGTCGGGGGTTAAACACTGAAGCTTTCTTT.

This chain uses TRBV19 with TRBJ1-4; unclear D gene. CDR3 length equals 17 residues. Trimming removed 5 bases at V and 7 bases at J, with 23 bases between. The germline V gene has CDR1 LNHDA and CDR2 SQIVND (reference sequence). CDR3 amino acids: CASSAARIGGIGEKLFF. The CDR3 DNA sequence: TGTGCCAGTAGTGCAGCGCGAATAGGAGGAATCGGTGAAAAACTGTTTTTT.

This chain links TRBV7-9 with TRBJ2-1; 8 nucleotides match TRBD2. This CDR3 region has 17 residues. Trimming cost V 5 bases and J 3 bases; bases outside gene matches: 12. CDR1 is SEHNR, CDR2 FQNEAQ, per germline (reference sequence). The CDR3 sequence is CASSPRGVAGIYNEQFF. DNA of the CDR3: TGTGCCAGCAGCCCTCGGGGGGTAGCGGGAATCTACAATGAGCAGTTCTTC. The whole variable domain, remainder taken from reference TRBV7-9 and TRBJ2-1, is DTGVSQNPRHKITKRGQNVTFRCDPISEHNRLYWYRQTLGQGPEFLTYFQNEAQLEKSRLLSDRFSAERPKGSFSTLEIQRTEQGDSAMYLCASSPRGVAGIYNEQFFGPGTRLTVL.

The rearrangement uses TRBV10-2 and TRBJ2-1; tentative D call: TRBD2 (6 bases). Trimming stripped 6 bases from V and 0 bases from J, with 12 bases between. Germline lookup yields CDR1 WSHSY and CDR2 SAAADI. The CDR3 is made up of 15 amino acids. The CDR3 here is CASSGAGISYNEQFF. For the CDR3, the DNA is TGCGCCAGCAGCGGAGCGGGTATCTCCTACAATGAGCAGTTCTTC.

The chain links TRBV6-2 or TRBV6-3 to TRBJ2-5; 13 bases line up with TRBD2. V lost 2 bases and J lost 13; bases outside the gene matches: 10. Germline CDR1 is MNHEY and CDR2 is SVGEGT. This CDR3 is built from 15 residues. The CDR3 spells CASSYLGTSGAGSYF. The CDR3, as DNA: TGTGCCAGCAGTTACCTTGGGACTAGCGGGGCGGGGTCGTACTTC.

The sample holds one count of this clone. This chain uses TRBV30 with TRBJ1-1, with D perhaps matching TRBD1 (6 bases). The V end was cut by 2 bases, the J end by 1 base, with 14 bases between. The germline V gene encodes CDR1 GTSNPN and CDR2 SVGIG (reference sequence). The CDR3 covers 15 residues. The CDR3 DNA reads as TGTGCCTGGAGTCGTGGGGGACAACAGAACACTGAAGCTTTCTTT. Its translation: CAWSRGGQQNTEAFF.

This rearrangement joins TRBV4-2 to TRBJ1-4; the D gene is possibly TRBD1 (5 bases). Per germline, CDR1 LGHNA and CDR2 YNFKEQ. V lost 0 bases to trimming and J lost 7 bases, with 15 bases between them. There are 16 residues in the CDR3. CDR3: CASSQDSTATFEKLFF. The CDR3 DNA is TGTGCCAGCAGCCAAGATTCGACAGCAACCTTTGAAAAACTGTTTTTT.

The sample holds one count of this clone. This sequence joins TRBV5-1 and TRBJ1-1; tentative D call: TRBD1 (6 bases). Germline V lookup: CDR1 SGHRS, CDR2 YFSETQ. Trimming pared 2 bases from V and 3 bases from J, leaving 11 bases between. This CDR3 is built from 14 residues. The CDR3, as DNA: TGCGCCAGCAGCTTCTCAGGGGCGTACACTGAAGCTTTCTTT. Encoded protein: CASSFSGAYTEAFF.

The CDR3 is CASSRDRKNTEAFF. The CDR3 bases are TGTGCCAGCAGCCGGGACAGAAAAAACACTGAAGCTTTCTTT. This chain links TRBV27 with TRBJ1-1, with TRBD1 identical over 7 bases. CDR1 MNHEY and CDR2 SMNVEV come from the germline V gene (reference sequence). V gave up 6 bases and J gave up 2 bases; unmatched junction bases: 6. The CDR3 has 14 amino acids.

V and J are TRBV30 and TRBJ1-4; TRBD1 is a possible D gene (5 bases). Germline V CDR1 and CDR2: GTSNPN, SVGIG (reference sequence). The CDR3 contains 14 residues. Trimming pared 5 bases from V and 2 bases from J, leaving 12 bases between. The CDR3 DNA sequence: TGTGCCTGGGGAGGGGCTCCTACTAATGAAAAACTGTTTTTT. Translated: CAWGGAPTNEKLFF.

This chain uses TRBV4-3 with TRBJ1-1; 11 bases are shared with TRBD1. The junction had 3 bases not matched to a gene; V was cut back by 1 base and J by 5 bases. The CDR3 contains 15 residues. Germline CDR1 and CDR2: LGHNA and YSLEER. This chain's CDR3 is CASSQAGTGGTEAFF. The DNA of the CDR3 is TGCGCCAGCAGCCAAGCCGGGACAGGGGGAACTGAAGCTTTCTTT.

The chain is built from TRBV4-2 and TRBJ2-2; D not certain. Per germline, CDR1 LGHNA and CDR2 YNFKEQ. There are 15 residues in the CDR3. V shed 0 bases and J shed 4 bases, with 9 bases lying between them. CDR3 region: CASSQDVSRTGELFF. Here the CDR3 DNA reads TGTGCCAGCAGCCAAGACGTCTCTCGCACCGGGGAGCTGTTTTTT.

This chain connects TRBV19 to TRBJ2-1, with TRBD2 matching 13 bases. V trimming: 4 bases; J trimming: 0 bases; junction bases outside the gene matches: 9. The CDR3 is 19 residues long. The germline gives CDR1 LNHDA, CDR2 SQIVND (reference sequence). The DNA for the CDR3 is TGTGCCAGTAGTAGGGGACTAGCGGGGTACAGTAGCTCCTACAATGAGCAGTTCTTC. Its protein product is CASSRGLAGYSSSYNEQFF.

The chain couples TRBV3-1 (or the pseudogene TRBV3-2) to TRBJ1-1; 10 nucleotides align to TRBD1. This CDR3 has 20 amino acids. Looked up from germline, CDR1 is LGHDT and CDR2 is YNNKEL (reference sequence). Germline trimming cut 4 bases from V and 3 bases from J; bases unmatched to any gene: 20. Here the CDR3 reads CASSPGWTRQGAAGDTEAFF. The CDR3, as DNA: TGTGCCAGCAGCCCAGGGTGGACCCGACAGGGGGCGGCGGGGGACACTGAAGCTTTCTTT.

The chain has TRBV28 and TRBJ2-1, with D possibly being TRBD2 (6 bases). The CDR3 is made up of 16 amino acids. Germline V gene data show CDR1 as MDHEN and CDR2 as SYDVKM. The V end was cut by 5 bases, the J end by 1 base, with 15 bases between. The CDR3 coding sequence is TGTGCCAGCAGTCTCCCCGGGACTGGATCCTACAATGAGCAGTTCTTC. Its translation is CASSLPGTGSYNEQFF.

This chain connects TRBV9 to TRBJ2-5, with D possibly being TRBD1 (6 bases). V was pared by 3 bases and J by 3 bases, with 15 bases between. CDR3 length: 15 residues. Per the germline V gene, CDR1 is SGDLS and CDR2 is YYNGEE. In nucleotides, the CDR3 is TGTGCCAGCAGCGGGGGGCAATTACAAAAAGAGACCCAGTACTTC. It encodes CASSGGQLQKETQYF. The variable domain in full, completed from reference TRBV9 and TRBJ2-5, reads DSGVTQTPKHLITATGQRVTLRCSPRSGDLSVYWYQQSLDQGLQFLIQYYNGEERAKGNILERFSAQQFPDLHSELNLSSLELGDSALYFCASSGGQLQKETQYFGPGTRLLVL.

The chain recombines TRBV28 with TRBJ2-5; D is possibly TRBD2 (7 bases). The CDR3 contains 15 residues. CDR1 and CDR2 (germline): MDHEN, SYDVKM. V lost 6 bases, J lost 4 bases, and 18 bases lay in between. CDR3 loop: CASSTPSGGRETQYF. CDR3 sequence (DNA): TGTGCCAGCAGCACACCCTCGGGGGGCCGAGAGACCCAGTACTTC.

This clone came up once. The V and J genes are TRBV10-3 and TRBJ2-5, with 11 bases aligning to TRBD2. Germline loops: CDR1 ENHRY, CDR2 SYGVKD. The junction had 1 base not matched to a gene; V was cut back by 4 bases and J by 3 bases. CDR3 length: 14 residues. This chain's CDR3 is CAISGGLAEETQYF. The CDR3 DNA reads as TGTGCCATCAGTGGGGGACTAGCGGAAGAGACCCAGTACTTC.

In this sample, this clone turned up a few times. V and J are TRBV7-9 and TRBJ1-6; 9 nucleotides agree with TRBD1. CDR3 length equals 15 residues. CDR1 and CDR2 from the germline V gene are SEHNR and FQNEAQ (reference sequence). After removal of 5 bases from V and 8 bases from J, the junction contained 7 bases not matched to a gene. The CDR3 coding sequence is TGTGCCAGCAGCCTCAGGACAGGGGTGGATTCACCCCTCCACTTT. Protein product: CASSLRTGVDSPLHF.

The rearrangement uses TRBV7-9 and TRBJ1-2, with a tentative D call TRBD1 (5 bases). The germline V and J ends were trimmed by 2 bases and 8 bases, with 15 bases remaining between them. CDR1 and CDR2 from the germline V gene are SEHNR and FQNEAQ (reference sequence). The CDR3 is made up of 14 amino acids. CDR3 loop: CASSLQGSPLGYTF. The DNA of the CDR3 is TGTGCCAGCAGCTTACAGGGATCCCCTCTGGGCTACACCTTC.

This clone was recorded only once. The V and J genes are TRBV11-3 and TRBJ2-2; TRBD2 matches at 11 bases. J was trimmed by 1 base and V by 1 base; bases with no gene match: 2. The germline V gene has CDR1 SGHNT and CDR2 YENEEA. The CDR3 sequence is 17 residues long. The CDR3 nucleotides read TGTGCCAGCAGCTTAGCGACTAGCGGGGTGAACACCGGGGAGCTGTTTTTT. Protein product: CASSLATSGVNTGELFF.

The V and J genes are TRBV5-1 and TRBJ2-3; D is possibly TRBD1 (6 bases). The ends were cut back, 0 bases at V and 2 bases at J, with 13 bases in the middle. This CDR3 spans 16 amino acids. Germline assignment: CDR1 SGHRS and CDR2 YFSETQ. CDR3: CASSLDTTGPTDTQYF. The CDR3 DNA is TGCGCCAGCAGCTTGGACACGACAGGCCCCACAGATACGCAGTATTTT. Together with reference TRBV5-1 and TRBJ2-3, the CDR3 gives the full variable domain: KAGVTQTPRYLIKTRGQQVTLSCSPISGHRSVSWYQQTPGQGLQFLFEYFSETQRNKGNFPGRFSGRQFSNSRSEMNVSTLELGDSALYLCASSLDTTGPTDTQYFGPGTRLTVL.

This chain connects TRBV12-1 to TRBJ2-2; the table names TRBD1, a call not compared with the DNA. TRBV12-1 is given as a pseudogene. This CDR3 is 15 amino acids long. The CDR3 DNA reads as TGTGCCAGCAGCTTCGAAGACAGGGACACCGGGGAGCTGTTTTTT. Its translation: CASSFEDRDTGELFF.

The CDR3 bases are TGTGCCAGCAGCCCACAAAGAGGAGAGACCCAGTACTTC. This encodes CASSPQRGETQYF. The chain has TRBV5-4 and TRBJ2-5; D not resolved. Trimming took off 4 bases at V and 4 bases at J, with 11 bases between the two ends. Per germline, CDR1 SGHNT and CDR2 YYREEE (reference sequence). The length of the CDR3 is 13 residues.

CDR3 DNA sequence: TGTGCCAGCAGCCAAGGCTCTTGGGGGGGACGGGGAAATCAGCCCCAGCATTTT. Translation: CASSQGSWGGRGNQPQHF. The gene calls are TRBV4-2 and TRBJ1-5, with a possible D match to TRBD1 (5 bases). V was clipped by 1 base and J by 4 bases, with 20 bases between them. Germline V gene lookup returns CDR1 LGHNA and CDR2 YNFKEQ. CDR3 size: 18 residues.

This chain uses TRBV24-1 with TRBJ2-5, with 14 bases that match TRBD2. CDR1 is KGHDR and CDR2 is SFDVKD in the germline V gene. The CDR3 runs 18 residues. The V and J ends lost 1 base and 1 base, in that order; junction bases with no gene match: 4. The CDR3 reads CATSDFGTSGSGQETQYF. The CDR3 DNA reads TGTGCCACCAGTGATTTTGGGACTAGCGGGAGTGGCCAAGAGACCCAGTACTTC.

CDR3 loop: CASRNPGTREQYF. The CDR3 DNA sequence: TGTGCCAGCAGAAACCCCGGGACTCGGGAGCAGTACTTC. This chain uses TRBV6-5 with TRBJ2-7, with a possible D match to TRBD2 (6 bases). CDR3 length: 13 amino acids. In germline, CDR1 is MNHEY, CDR2 SVGAGI. The V end lost 6 bases, the J end lost 7 bases, and 16 bases lay between the germline ends.